Below are 21 T cell receptor beta chains sequenced from a single sample in a study of OX40 agonist ivuxolimab in advanced cancers. Measured with immunoSEQ multiplex PCR; TCRdb has only the in-frame clones, and not every one. Here the sample spans around 130,000 clones, around 93% being singletons. Sequenced material: CD4+ or CD8+ T cells sorted from blood, taken in a trial of the OX40 agonist ivuxolimab. Receptor source: an adult with an advanced solid tumor such as melanoma, head and neck, liver or kidney cancer.

This rearrangement joins TRBV5-1 to TRBJ2-1; 9 bases match TRBD1. From germline, CDR1 is SGHRS and CDR2 YFSETQ. After removal of 5 bases from V and 8 bases from J, the junction contained 11 bases not matched to a gene. The CDR3 contains 15 residues. The CDR3 region is CASRPGQGRDDEQFF. In DNA, the CDR3 is TGCGCCAGCAGACCGGGACAGGGAAGGGACGATGAGCAGTTCTTC.

The genes are TRBV28 and TRBJ1-2, with D unclear. The CDR3 runs 18 residues. V was clipped by 3 bases and J by 6 bases, with 26 bases between them. CDR1 and CDR2 (germline): MDHEN, SYDVKM. CDR3 amino acids: CASSFARSDGGKGHGYTF. Here the CDR3 DNA reads TGTGCCAGCAGTTTTGCTCGGTCCGATGGTGGGAAGGGCCATGGCTACACCTTC.

This clone was detected only once. The chain carries TRBV10-3 and TRBJ2-7, with TRBD1 matching over 9 bases. CDR1 and CDR2 from the germline V gene are ENHRY and SYGVKD. V trimming: 8 bases; J trimming: 5 bases; junction bases outside the gene matches: 10. The CDR3 consists of 14 residues. CDR3: CAIRDGQGKDEQYF. The CDR3 DNA is TGTGCCATCCGGGATGGACAGGGGAAGGACGAGCAGTACTTC.

V usage is TRBV9 and J usage is TRBJ2-7, with 7 bases matching TRBD2. Germline V gene lookup returns CDR1 SGDLS and CDR2 YYNGEE. CDR3 size: 18 residues. Trimming took 3 bases from V and 3 from J; bases not matched to a gene: 18. This CDR3 is CASSEGKSWDGRNYEQYF. CDR3 DNA: TGTGCCAGCAGCGAGGGGAAATCCTGGGACGGGAGGAACTACGAGCAGTACTTC.

This rearrangement joins TRBV2 to TRBJ1-1, with D unclear. The V gene's germline CDR1 is SNHLY and CDR2 FYNNEI. Trimming shortened V by 8 bases and J by 0 bases, and 16 bases separated the two germline ends. The CDR3 length is 15 residues. The CDR3 bases are TGTGCCAGCGGGGAGGCACGGATTATGAACACTGAAGCTTTCTTT. Residues: CASGEARIMNTEAFF.

This chain joins TRBV9 and TRBJ2-1; 8 bases are shared with TRBD1. J gave up 9 bases and V 0 bases, and 8 bases lay outside the gene matches. Germline CDR1 reads SGDLS; CDR2 reads YYNGEE. The CDR3 contains 15 residues. In DNA, the CDR3 is TGTGCCAGCAGCGTAGGCTCCCAGGGGGCAAGTGAGCAGTTCTTC. Translating gives CASSVGSQGASEQFF.

The J gene is TRBJ2-7, the V gene TRBV20-1, with D unclear. The germline V gene encodes CDR1 DFQATT and CDR2 SNEGSKA (reference sequence). This CDR3 has 11 residues. Trimming cost V 5 bases and J 3 bases, with 8 bases left between them. CDR3 bases: TGCAGTGCTGCGATTAACTACGAGCAGTACTTC. It encodes CSAAINYEQYF.

V is TRBV28 and J is TRBJ1-4; 8 bases line up with TRBD1. Per germline, CDR1 MDHEN and CDR2 SYDVKM. V lost 6 bases and J lost 5; bases outside the gene matches: 17. The CDR3 has 18 amino acids. CDR3 in amino acids: CASSTLAQGAGKNEKLFF. CDR3 sequence (DNA): TGTGCCAGCAGCACCCTCGCGCAGGGGGCGGGGAAAAATGAAAAACTGTTTTTT.

The gene calls are TRBV11-2 and TRBJ2-2, with D perhaps given as TRBD1 or TRBD2 (5 bases each). CDR3 length: 17 amino acids. V shed 2 bases and J shed 6 bases, with 19 bases lying between them. The V gene's germline CDR1 is SGHAT and CDR2 FQNNGV. CDR3 protein: CASSLIRGGRGAGELFF. In nucleotides, the CDR3 is TGTGCCAGCAGCTTAATTAGGGGTGGGAGAGGGGCCGGGGAGCTGTTTTTT.

The chain has TRBV29-1 and TRBJ2-7; D possibly uses TRBD1 or TRBD2 (5 bases each). Between the trimmed V and J ends, which lost 2 bases and 1 base, there was a span of 15 bases. The germline gives CDR1 SQVTM, CDR2 ANQGSEA. CDR3 length: 15 amino acids. CDR3 nucleotides: TGCAGCGTTGAAAGTCCCCTGGGGGTTTCCTACGAGCAGTACTTC. This encodes CSVESPLGVSYEQYF.

The chain couples TRBV11-2 to TRBJ2-7; unclear D gene. V gave up 2 bases and J gave up 0 bases, with 11 bases separating them. Germline loops: CDR1 SGHAT, CDR2 FQNNGV. The CDR3 covers 15 residues. CDR3 amino acids: CASSLKAESSYEQYF. The CDR3 nucleotides read TGTGCCAGCAGCTTAAAGGCTGAGAGCTCCTACGAGCAGTACTTC.

The chain employs TRBV6-6 and TRBJ2-6; TRBD2 might be the D (5 bases). The CDR3 is 14 residues long. Germline V gene sequence: CDR1 MNHNY, CDR2 SVGAGI (reference sequence). The ends were cut back, 7 bases at V and 0 bases at J, with 7 bases in the middle. DNA for the CDR3: TGTGCCAGCAACGGGGTCTCTGGGGCCAACGTCCTGACTTTC. Translated, it gives CASNGVSGANVLTF.

This clone has only a few counts. This rearrangement joins TRBV19 to TRBJ1-2; D unresolved. Per germline, CDR1 LNHDA and CDR2 SQIVND (reference sequence). Deletions cut 5 bases from V and 3 bases from J, with 7 bases between. The CDR3 has 12 residues. CDR3 region: CASSSGDYGYTF. DNA for the CDR3: TGTGCCAGTAGTTCTGGGGACTATGGCTACACCTTC.

The gene calls are TRBV5-1 and TRBJ2-3; 11 nucleotides match TRBD2. This CDR3 is built from 17 residues. CDR1 is SGHRS and CDR2 is YFSETQ in the germline V gene. V lost 4 bases to trimming and J lost 2 bases; unmatched junction nucleotides: 9. The CDR3 region has the DNA TGCGCCAGCAGCGTCCTCCTAGCGGGGGGCGCCACAGATACGCAGTATTTT. Encoded protein: CASSVLLAGGATDTQYF.

A single count supports this clone. V is TRBV5-6 and J is TRBJ1-1, with D possibly TRBD1 on 5 matching bases. Trimming pared 0 bases from V and 1 base from J, leaving 13 bases between. From germline, CDR1 is SGHDT and CDR2 YYEEEE. This CDR3 contains 16 residues. Written as DNA, the CDR3 is TGTGCCAGCAGCTTGGGCAGGGAGGCTAGGAACACTGAAGCTTTCTTT. Protein sequence: CASSLGREARNTEAFF.

CDR3: CASRLGGALGEQFF. In DNA, the CDR3 is TGTGCCAGCAGGCTGGGGGGGGCCCTCGGGGAGCAGTTCTTC. V and J are TRBV28 and TRBJ2-1; D may be TRBD2 (7 bases). The CDR3 spans 14 residues. Germline assignment: CDR1 MDHEN and CDR2 SYDVKM. V lost 6 bases and J 10 bases, leaving 19 bases between the germline ends.

This clone was seen more than once but under ten times. This rearrangement joins TRBV4-2 to TRBJ2-5; D tentatively fits TRBD1 or TRBD2 (5 bases each). Looked up from germline, CDR1 is LGHNA and CDR2 is YNFKEQ. The CDR3 has 11 residues. Trimming stripped 5 bases from V and 5 bases from J, with 6 bases between. The DNA of the CDR3 is TGTGCCAGCAGCGAGGGGGAGACCCAGTACTTC. It translates to CASSEGETQYF.

J is TRBJ2-7 and V is TRBV18; no firm D call. Germline CDR1 reads KGHSH; CDR2 reads LQKENI. The CDR3 totals 14 residues. V shed 4 bases and J shed 4 bases, with 14 bases lying between them. In nucleotides, the CDR3 is TGTGCCAGCTCACTGGACGGCGACCCTTACGAGCAGTACTTC. The encoded protein is CASSLDGDPYEQYF.

CDR3 protein: CASSPQGYNEKLFF. The CDR3 DNA sequence: TGTGCCAGCAGTCCACAGGGATATAATGAAAAACTGTTTTTT. The J gene is TRBJ1-4, the V gene TRBV28; tentative D call: TRBD1 (6 bases). The CDR3 covers 14 residues. Germline assignment: CDR1 MDHEN and CDR2 SYDVKM. Trimming removed 5 bases at V and 4 bases at J, with 11 bases between.

CDR3 sequence: CASSSGIREKKLFF. For the CDR3, the DNA is TGTGCCAGCAGTTCGGGGATTAGGGAAAAAAAACTGTTTTTT. V gene TRBV28 combines with J gene TRBJ1-4, with D hard to call. The CDR3 is 14 residues long. Trimming pared 4 bases from V and 9 bases from J, leaving 15 bases between. Germline CDR1 is MDHEN and CDR2 is SYDVKM.

The CDR3 region has the DNA TGTGCCAGCAGCCCCGACTCGGGTAGCGGGAGGGCTTGGTCCTACGAGCAGTACTTC. It translates to CASSPDSGSGRAWSYEQYF. The chain carries TRBV5-4 and TRBJ2-7; TRBD2 matches at 11 bases. The CDR3 covers 19 residues. Germline lookup yields CDR1 SGHNT and CDR2 YYREEE (reference sequence). V shed 4 bases, J shed 1 base, and the junction held 16 bases outside the gene matches.